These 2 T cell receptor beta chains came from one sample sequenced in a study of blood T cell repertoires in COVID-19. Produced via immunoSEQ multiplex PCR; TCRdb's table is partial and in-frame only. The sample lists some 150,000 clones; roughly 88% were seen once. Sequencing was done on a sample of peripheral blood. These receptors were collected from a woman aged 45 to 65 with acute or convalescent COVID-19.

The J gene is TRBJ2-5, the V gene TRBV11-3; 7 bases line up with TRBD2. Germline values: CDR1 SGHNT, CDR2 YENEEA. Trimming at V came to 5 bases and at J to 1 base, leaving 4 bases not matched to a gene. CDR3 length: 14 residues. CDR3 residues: CASSPWGGQETQYF. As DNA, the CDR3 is TGTGCCAGCAGCCCGTGGGGGGGCCAAGAGACCCAGTACTTC.

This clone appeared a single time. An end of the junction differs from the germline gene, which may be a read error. CDR3 sequence: CASSQERLIF. CDR3 nucleotides: TGTGCCAGCAGCCAAGAGCGGCTAATCTTC. V gene TRBV4-2 combines with J gene TRBJ2-1; D is unclear. The CDR3 totals 10 residues. Germline CDR1 is LGHNA and CDR2 is YNFKEQ.